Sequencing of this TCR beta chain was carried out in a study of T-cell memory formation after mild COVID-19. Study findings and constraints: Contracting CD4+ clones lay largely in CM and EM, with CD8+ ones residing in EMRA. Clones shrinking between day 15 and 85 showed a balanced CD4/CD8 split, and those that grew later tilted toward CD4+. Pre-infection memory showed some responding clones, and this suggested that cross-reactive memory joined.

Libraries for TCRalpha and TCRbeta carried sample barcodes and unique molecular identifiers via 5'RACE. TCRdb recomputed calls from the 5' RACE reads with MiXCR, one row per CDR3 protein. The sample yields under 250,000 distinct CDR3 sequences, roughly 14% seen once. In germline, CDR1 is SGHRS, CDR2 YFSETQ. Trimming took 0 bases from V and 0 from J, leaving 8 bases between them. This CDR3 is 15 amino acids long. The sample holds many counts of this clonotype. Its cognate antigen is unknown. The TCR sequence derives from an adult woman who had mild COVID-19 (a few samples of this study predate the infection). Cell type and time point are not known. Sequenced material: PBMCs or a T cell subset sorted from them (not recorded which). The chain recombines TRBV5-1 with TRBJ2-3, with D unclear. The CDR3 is CASSLGQTSTDTQYF. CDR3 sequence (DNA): TGCGCCAGCAGCTTGGGGCAGACTAGCACAGATACGCAGTATTTT. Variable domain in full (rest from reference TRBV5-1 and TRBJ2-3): KAGVTQTPRYLIKTRGQQVTLSCSPISGHRSVSWYQQTPGQGLQFLFEYFSETQRNKGNFPGRFSGRQFSNSRSEMNVSTLELGDSALYLCASSLGQTSTDTQYFGPGTRLTVL.